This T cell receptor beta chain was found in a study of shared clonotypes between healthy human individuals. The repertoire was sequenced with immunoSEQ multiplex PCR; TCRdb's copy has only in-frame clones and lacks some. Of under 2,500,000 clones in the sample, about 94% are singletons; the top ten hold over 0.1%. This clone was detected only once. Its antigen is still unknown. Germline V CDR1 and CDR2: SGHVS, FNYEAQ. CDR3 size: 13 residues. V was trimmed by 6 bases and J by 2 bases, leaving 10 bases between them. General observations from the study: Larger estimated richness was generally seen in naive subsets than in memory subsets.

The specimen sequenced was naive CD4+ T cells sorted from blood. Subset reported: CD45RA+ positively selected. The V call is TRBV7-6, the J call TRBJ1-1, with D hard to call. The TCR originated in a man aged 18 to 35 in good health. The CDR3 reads CASRVNINTEAFF. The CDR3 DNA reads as TGTGCCAGCAGGGTCAACATAAACACTGAAGCTTTCTTT.